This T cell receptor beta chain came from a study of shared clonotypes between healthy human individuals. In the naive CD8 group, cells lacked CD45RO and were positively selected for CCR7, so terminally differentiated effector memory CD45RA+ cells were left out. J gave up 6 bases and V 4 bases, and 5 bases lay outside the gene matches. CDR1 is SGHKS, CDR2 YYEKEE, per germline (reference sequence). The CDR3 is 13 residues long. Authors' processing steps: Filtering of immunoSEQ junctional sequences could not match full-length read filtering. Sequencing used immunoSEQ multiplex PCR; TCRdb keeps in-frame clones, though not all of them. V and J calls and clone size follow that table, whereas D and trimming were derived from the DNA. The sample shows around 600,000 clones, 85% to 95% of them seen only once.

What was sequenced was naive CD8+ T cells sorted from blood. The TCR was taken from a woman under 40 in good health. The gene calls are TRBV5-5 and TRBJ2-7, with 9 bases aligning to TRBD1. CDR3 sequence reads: CASSSYRGPEQYF. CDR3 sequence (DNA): TGTGCCAGCAGCAGCTACAGGGGGCCCGAGCAGTACTTC.